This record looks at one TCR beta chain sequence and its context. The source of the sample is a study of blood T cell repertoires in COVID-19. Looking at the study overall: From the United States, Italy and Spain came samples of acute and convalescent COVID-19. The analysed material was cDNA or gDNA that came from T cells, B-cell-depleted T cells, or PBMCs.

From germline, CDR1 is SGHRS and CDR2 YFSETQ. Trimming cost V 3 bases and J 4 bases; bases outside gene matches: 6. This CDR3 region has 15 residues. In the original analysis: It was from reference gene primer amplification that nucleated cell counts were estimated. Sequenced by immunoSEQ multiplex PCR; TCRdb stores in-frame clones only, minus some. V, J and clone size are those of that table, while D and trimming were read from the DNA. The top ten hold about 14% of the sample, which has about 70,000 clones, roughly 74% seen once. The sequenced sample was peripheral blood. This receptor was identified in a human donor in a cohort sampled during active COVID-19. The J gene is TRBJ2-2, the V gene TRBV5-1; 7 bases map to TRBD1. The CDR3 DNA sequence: TGCGCCAGCAGCTCCGGGACAGACCTCACCGGGGAGCTGTTTTTT. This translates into CASSSGTDLTGELFF.